This T cell receptor beta chain emerged from a study of cytomegalovirus exposure and HLA in healthy donors. The PCR employed 60 Vbeta primers together with 13 Jbeta primers. The method was immunoSEQ multiplex PCR; TCRdb's version includes in-frame clones alone and lacks a portion of them. The sample lists around 190,000 clones; around three quarters were seen once. Losses at the gene ends were 0 bases for V and 7 bases for J; bases not matched to a gene: 5. Germline loops: CDR1 SGHAT, CDR2 FQNNGV. CDR3 length: 16 residues. V usage is TRBV11-2 and J usage is TRBJ1-6; 8 nucleotides align to TRBD1. The specimen sequenced was PBMCs. This clonotype was obtained from a woman in her twenties or thirties in good health and CMV-seropositive. The CDR3 here is CASSLDGQGQNSPLHF. CDR3 in DNA: TGTGCCAGCAGCTTAGATGGACAGGGACAAAATTCACCCCTCCACTTT.